Detailed here is one T cell receptor beta chain. The antigen remains undetermined. This entry belongs to a study of shared clonotypes between healthy human individuals. Study outcomes and limitations: Large depth notwithstanding, sorted-subset sequencing proved incomplete by rarefaction.

Profiling relied on immunoSEQ multiplex PCR, and the TCRdb table lists in-frame clones only, not all of them. The sample comprises about 2.2 million clones, 93% of which are singletons, and around 1.8% rests with the top ten. V shed 6 bases and J shed 2 bases, with 14 bases lying between them. Germline-derived CDR1 and CDR2 are MDHEN and SYDVKM. The CDR3 is made up of 15 amino acids. Positive CCR7 selection of CD45RO-negative cells yielded the naive CD8 cells, and terminally differentiated effector memory CD45RA+ cells were excluded. The J gene is TRBJ1-5, the V gene TRBV28; no definite D call. The sample comprised naive CD8+ T cells from PBMCs. This receptor was obtained from a man between 18 and 35 years old in good health. Some clones in this sample may be carry-over from other donors' samples. CDR3 region: CASSRLGDGNQPQHF. DNA for the CDR3: TGTGCCAGCAGCCGTCTGGGCGATGGCAATCAGCCCCAGCATTTT.